A single sample gave rise to the 32 T cell receptor beta chains below, sequenced in a study of blood T cell repertoires in COVID-19. TCRdb keeps only in-frame clones here, not all; method: immunoSEQ multiplex PCR. The sample has approximately 180,000 clones; approximately 90% are singletons. Sequenced input: peripheral blood. All receptors derive from a man in his sixties with active or convalescent COVID-19.

V gene TRBV4-1 combines with J gene TRBJ1-2; D possibly corresponds to TRBD1 (5 bases). Germline CDR1 reads MGHRA; CDR2 reads YSYEKL. Between the trimmed V and J ends, which lost 6 bases and 5 bases, there was a span of 19 bases. The CDR3 sequence is 15 residues long. The CDR3, as DNA: TGCGCCAGCAGTCTTCAGGTCCAAGGGACTTATGGCTACACCTTC. It codes for CASSLQVQGTYGYTF.

CDR3: CASSPSGSGNTIYF. As DNA, the CDR3 is TGTGCCAGCAGCCCCTCGGGCTCTGGAAACACCATATATTTT. The chain joins TRBV11-2 to TRBJ1-3; D not certain. The germline V gene has CDR1 SGHAT and CDR2 FQNNGV. V lost 5 bases and J lost 0, with 8 bases in between. The CDR3 loop spans 14 amino acids.

The V call is TRBV7-9, the J call TRBJ1-6; D possibly corresponds to TRBD1 (5 bases). CDR3 length: 12 residues. Trimming shortened V by 4 bases and J by 11 bases, and 9 bases separated the two germline ends. Germline CDR1 SEHNR, CDR2 FQNEAQ (reference sequence). This chain's CDR3 is CASSSDIPPLHF. The CDR3 region has the DNA TGTGCCAGCAGCTCGGACATCCCACCCCTCCACTTT.

This clone is a singleton in its sample. Sequence at one end of the junction differs from germline and may be a read error. V and J are TRBV4-2 and TRBJ1-1; a possible D gene is TRBD1 (5 bases). CDR1 is LGHNA and CDR2 is YNFKEQ in the germline V gene. CDR3 length: 17 amino acids. The CDR3 protein is CASSQDGAGRMNTEAFF. Here the CDR3 DNA reads TGTGCCAGCAGCCAAGACGGTGCGGGGCGGATGAATACTGAAGCTTTCTTT.

The rearrangement joins TRBV5-1 to TRBJ2-5, with 8 bases aligning to TRBD2. CDR1 SGHRS and CDR2 YFSETQ come from the germline V gene. The junction had 7 bases not matched to a gene; V was cut back by 4 bases and J by 5 bases. The CDR3 runs 14 residues. CDR3 amino acids: CASSTGGVAETQYF. The CDR3 DNA reads as TGCGCCAGCAGCACGGGAGGGGTAGCCGAGACCCAGTACTTC.

The V gene is TRBV2, the J gene TRBJ1-4; a weak D match, TRBD1 (6 bases). V was shortened by 4 bases and J by 8 bases, with 14 bases between the two germline ends. Germline V gene lookup returns CDR1 SNHLY and CDR2 FYNNEI. The CDR3 covers 14 residues. The CDR3 is CASSAQGPEEKLFF. The CDR3 nucleotides read TGTGCCAGCAGTGCACAGGGTCCGGAGGAAAAACTGTTTTTT.

The rearrangement uses TRBV15 and TRBJ1-4; perhaps TRBD1 as D (6 bases). Germline V CDR1 and CDR2: LNHNV, YYDKDF (reference sequence). This CDR3 region has 15 residues. Trimming took 3 bases from V and 8 from J, leaving 16 bases between them. The CDR3 reads CATSSDPQGREKLFF. The DNA of the CDR3 is TGTGCCACCAGCAGCGACCCCCAGGGGCGCGAAAAACTGTTTTTT.

This chain uses TRBV2 with TRBJ1-2; tentative D call: TRBD1 (6 bases). The V gene lost 2 bases and the J gene lost 4 bases, with 11 bases spanning the gap. CDR1 SNHLY and CDR2 FYNNEI come from the germline V gene. The CDR3 is made up of 14 amino acids. Here the CDR3 DNA reads TGTGCCAGCAGTGAACCCGGGACAAGCTATGGCTACACCTTC. Its translation: CASSEPGTSYGYTF.

The CDR3 sequence is CASSLTSNGYTF. In DNA form, the CDR3 reads TGTGCCAGCAGCTTAACGAGTAATGGCTACACCTTC. J is TRBJ1-2 and V is TRBV7-2, with D unclear. This CDR3 has 12 residues. Trimming cost V 2 bases and J 6 bases, with 7 bases left between them. CDR1 and CDR2 (germline): SGHTA, FQGNSA.

Points on this clone: This same CDR3 is encoded by further DNA sequences in the sample. The rearrangement links TRBV19 to TRBJ1-5; D unresolved. Germline V gene sequence: CDR1 LNHDA, CDR2 SQIVND (reference sequence). The V gene lost 3 bases and the J gene lost 2 bases, with 5 bases spanning the gap. The CDR3 has 13 amino acids. The CDR3 is CASSISGNQPQHF. In DNA, the CDR3 is TGTGCCAGTAGTATTTCGGGCAATCAGCCCCAGCATTTT. The full variable domain, rest sourced from reference TRBV19 and TRBJ1-5, is DGGITQSPKYLFRKEGQNVTLSCEQNLNHDAMYWYRQDPGQGLRLIYYSQIVNDFQKGDIAEGYSVSREKKESFPLTVTSAQKNPTAFYLCASSISGNQPQHFGDGTRLSIL.

The chain carries TRBV27 and TRBJ2-4; 14 bases are shared with TRBD2. Germline CDR1 and CDR2: MNHEY and SMNVEV (reference sequence). The CDR3 consists of 16 residues. The V and J ends lost 5 bases and 9 bases, in that order; junction bases with no gene match: 9. The CDR3 loop is CASSTWTSGGTGIQYF. CDR3 coding DNA: TGTGCCAGCAGTACCTGGACTAGCGGGGGGACGGGCATTCAGTACTTC.

V is TRBV5-1 and J is TRBJ2-2; TRBD2 matches at 8 bases. Germline V gives CDR1 SGHRS, CDR2 YFSETQ. The CDR3 has 16 residues. V lost 1 base, J lost 6 bases, and 8 bases stayed unmatched. The CDR3 region is CASSLKERGLSGELFF. CDR3 nucleotides: TGCGCCAGCAGCTTGAAGGAGCGGGGGCTCTCCGGGGAGCTGTTTTTT.

The gene calls are TRBV6-5 and TRBJ1-5; perhaps TRBD1 as D (5 bases). Trimming took 8 bases from V and 3 from J, leaving 11 bases between them. The CDR3 covers 13 residues. Germline CDR1 is MNHEY and CDR2 is SVGAGI. In DNA, the CDR3 is TGTGCCAGCGGCAAGGGGAACAATCAGCCCCAGCATTTT. This gives the protein CASGKGNNQPQHF.

CDR3 in amino acids: CASSPLQLRLAGGDEQFF. The CDR3 region has the DNA TGCGCCAGCAGCCCCCTCCAACTTCGACTAGCGGGGGGTGATGAGCAGTTCTTC. The genes are TRBV4-1 and TRBJ2-1; 13 bases map to TRBD2. CDR3 length: 18 amino acids. The germline V gene has CDR1 MGHRA and CDR2 YSYEKL. The ends lost 4 bases at V and 8 bases at J; junction bases unmatched: 14.

V usage is TRBV18 and J usage is TRBJ1-1; 7 bases are shared with TRBD1. V shed 3 bases, J shed 1 base, and the junction held 5 bases outside the gene matches. Germline V gene data show CDR1 as KGHSH and CDR2 as LQKENI. This CDR3 spans 15 amino acids. The CDR3 is CASSPTTGTNTEAFF. In nucleotides, the CDR3 is TGTGCCAGCTCACCTACGACAGGGACGAACACTGAAGCTTTCTTT.

This chain links TRBV10-2 with TRBJ1-4, with D unresolved. The germline CDR1 and CDR2 sequences are WSHSY and SAAADI. This CDR3 has 13 residues. V was cut by 8 bases and J by 4 bases, with 11 bases left in between. The CDR3: CASRWRVNEKLFF. The CDR3 bases are TGCGCCAGCCGATGGAGGGTTAATGAAAAACTGTTTTTT.

The chain couples TRBV10-2 to TRBJ1-5; 8 bases map to TRBD1. Germline V gives CDR1 WSHSY, CDR2 SAAADI. The CDR3 runs 14 residues. Unmatched junction bases numbered 5, after V lost 8 bases and J lost 2 bases. DNA of the CDR3: TGCGCCAGCGCTTTGACAGGGGGCAATCAGCCCCAGCATTTT. Translation gives CASALTGGNQPQHF.

The chain employs TRBV2 and TRBJ1-2, with D uncertain. Germline values: CDR1 SNHLY, CDR2 FYNNEI. The CDR3 length is 13 residues. V was pared by 7 bases and J by 8 bases, with 17 bases between. CDR3: CASTVGGTLGYTF. The CDR3 region has the DNA TGTGCCAGCACCGTCGGCGGAACCCTGGGCTACACCTTC. Together with reference TRBV2 and TRBJ1-2, the CDR3 gives the full variable domain: EPEVTQTPSHQVTQMGQEVILRCVPISNHLYFYWYRQILGQKVEFLVSFYNNEISEKSEIFDDQFSVERPDGSNFTLKIRSTKLEDSAMYFCASTVGGTLGYTFGSGTRLTVV.

This chain links TRBV4-2 with TRBJ2-1, with TRBD2 matching over 9 bases. This CDR3 is 16 amino acids long. Germline values: CDR1 LGHNA, CDR2 YNFKEQ. The V segment lost 2 bases and the J segment 2 bases; nucleotides outside the gene matches: 4. The CDR3 DNA reads as TGTGCCAGCAGCCAAAATCTAGCGGGAACCTACAATGAGCAGTTCTTC. Residues: CASSQNLAGTYNEQFF.

This sequence joins TRBV7-7 and TRBJ2-2; D ambiguous. V shed 1 base and J shed 4 bases, with 4 bases lying between them. CDR1 and CDR2 (germline): SSHAT, FNYEAQ (reference sequence). CDR3 length: 13 residues. The CDR3, as DNA: TGTGCCAGCAGCTTAGACAGCACCGGGGAGCTGTTTTTT. It yields the protein CASSLDSTGELFF.

The rearrangement uses TRBV5-1 and TRBJ1-4; 8 bases match TRBD1. V gave up 4 bases and J gave up 6 bases; unmatched junction bases: 5. Germline V gene sequence: CDR1 SGHRS, CDR2 YFSETQ. The CDR3 consists of 14 residues. In DNA form, the CDR3 reads TGCGCCAGCAGCCAGACAGGGGCTGATGAAAAACTGTTTTTT. Its translation is CASSQTGADEKLFF.

V usage is TRBV5-1 and J usage is TRBJ1-3, with 7 bases aligning to TRBD1. V was clipped by 5 bases and J by 0 bases; unmatched bases: 5. The CDR3 contains 15 residues. Germline V gene lookup returns CDR1 SGHRS and CDR2 YFSETQ. CDR3 in amino acids: CASSPTGRSGNTIYF. For the CDR3, the DNA is TGCGCCAGCAGTCCGACAGGGCGCTCTGGAAACACCATATATTTT.

The rearrangement links TRBV6-6 to TRBJ1-3, with D uncertain. Germline loops: CDR1 MNHNY, CDR2 SVGAGI (reference sequence). The CDR3 is 16 residues long. V was clipped by 6 bases and J by 0 bases, with 15 bases between them. The CDR3 DNA sequence: TGTGCCAGCAGCCAGTGGGCAGCCAGCTCTGGAAACACCATATATTTT. Translating it yields CASSQWAASSGNTIYF.

The gene calls are TRBV7-9 and TRBJ2-3, with TRBD2 identical over 10 bases. Per germline, CDR1 SEHNR and CDR2 FQNEAQ (reference sequence). The CDR3 spans 16 residues. V lost 5 bases and J lost 3; bases outside the gene matches: 8. The CDR3 reads CASSLSGGAGTDTQYF. CDR3 sequence (DNA): TGTGCCAGCAGCCTCAGCGGGGGGGCCGGGACAGATACGCAGTATTTT.

This sequence joins TRBV5-1 and TRBJ1-1; TRBD1 aligns across 7 bases. J gave up 3 bases and V 3 bases, and 5 bases lay outside the gene matches. Germline V lookup: CDR1 SGHRS, CDR2 YFSETQ. CDR3 length: 14 residues. Here the CDR3 DNA reads TGCGCCAGCAGCTGGAGGGGGCAGGACACTGAAGCTTTCTTT. Its protein product is CASSWRGQDTEAFF.

The CDR3 coding sequence is TGTGCCAGCAGCTTAACGGGACAGGGTTCCGGGGAGCTGTTTTTT. This sequence encodes CASSLTGQGSGELFF. This sequence joins TRBV7-3 and TRBJ2-2; TRBD1 aligns across 9 bases. The CDR3 runs to 15 residues. CDR1 and CDR2 (germline): SGHTA, FQGTGA. The junction had 2 bases not matched to a gene; V was cut back by 0 bases and J by 6 bases.

Points on this clone: Other DNA sequences within the sample encode an identical CDR3. V usage is TRBV11-2 and J usage is TRBJ2-7, with D maybe TRBD2 (5 bases). Germline-derived CDR1 and CDR2 are SGHAT and FQNNGV. Trimming removed 2 bases from V and 3 bases from J, with 5 bases in between. CDR3 length equals 12 residues. CDR3 loop: CASSLRDYEQYF. DNA for the CDR3: TGTGCCAGCAGCTTACGGGACTACGAGCAGTACTTC.

This chain connects TRBV9 to TRBJ1-2; the match to TRBD1 covers 7 bases. The CDR3 runs 16 residues. The J segment lost 5 bases and the V segment lost 4 bases, leaving 14 bases of the junction unmatched. Germline values: CDR1 SGDLS, CDR2 YYNGEE. The CDR3 region has the DNA TGTGCCAGCAGCCCCCAGACAGGGCGCAACCTTTATGGCTACACCTTC. Residues: CASSPQTGRNLYGYTF.

This rearrangement joins TRBV4-2 to TRBJ2-7; TRBD2 is a possible D gene (6 bases). V was shortened by 1 base and J by 2 bases, with 12 bases between the two germline ends. The CDR3 is made up of 15 amino acids. CDR1 is LGHNA and CDR2 is YNFKEQ in the germline V gene. In DNA, the CDR3 is TGTGCCAGCAGCCAAGGTCTGGGGGGAGCCTACGAGCAGTACTTC. This gives the protein CASSQGLGGAYEQYF.

This chain connects TRBV6-6 to TRBJ1-1; 9 bases are a match to TRBD1. Per germline, CDR1 MNHNY and CDR2 SVGAGI (reference sequence). J gave up 5 bases and V 4 bases, and 5 bases lay outside the gene matches. The CDR3 runs 14 residues. CDR3 nucleotide sequence: TGTGCCAGCAGTTGGGTACAGGGGGCTACTGAAGCTTTCTTT. Its protein is CASSWVQGATEAFF.

The chain couples TRBV9 to TRBJ2-3; 7 nucleotides match TRBD2. CDR1 is SGDLS and CDR2 is YYNGEE in the germline V gene. Trimming at V came to 4 bases and at J to 0 bases, leaving 8 bases not matched to a gene. The CDR3 runs 16 residues. The CDR3 here is CASSSREGRSTDTQYF. The CDR3 nucleotides are TGTGCCAGCAGCTCCAGGGAGGGCCGTAGCACAGATACGCAGTATTTT.

This rearrangement joins TRBV25-1 to TRBJ1-1, with no clear D. In germline, CDR1 is MGHDK, CDR2 SYGVNS. This CDR3 comprises 15 residues. V lost 2 bases to trimming and J lost 4 bases, with 14 bases between them. CDR3 loop: CASSEVSGESTEAFF. DNA for the CDR3: TGTGCCAGCAGTGAAGTTAGCGGGGAGAGCACTGAAGCTTTCTTT. Using reference TRBV25-1 and TRBJ1-1 for the parts outside the CDR3, the full variable domain is EADIYQTPRYLVIGTGKKITLECSQTMGHDKMYWYQQDPGMELHLIHYSYGVNSTEKGDLSSESTVSRIRTEHFPLTLESARPSHTSQYLCASSEVSGESTEAFFGQGTRLTVV.